The clone carrying this T cell receptor (beta chain) has just a few counts. The target antigen is unknown. Germline lookup yields CDR1 MNHEY and CDR2 SVGAGI. V was clipped by 2 bases and J by 4 bases, with 11 bases between them. CDR3 length: 14 residues. Included in the TCR beta cDNA libraries were unique molecular identifiers. TCRdb used MiXCR to reprocess the PCR reads, holding one entry per CDR3 protein. The table has more than 450,000 distinct CDR3 sequences, about a third seen once. These data belong to a study of post-analysis software for immune sequencing data. Whole-study findings and limits: About five TRBV segments occurring more often in patients than controls included TRBV5-6, TRBV5-1 and TRBV20-1. Strong co-clustering by F measure was evident for samples that had been prepared in the same batch.

Sample: blood. The chain links TRBV6-5 to TRBJ1-2; D is unresolved. The clonotype comes from a girl aged 2-17 years with multiple sclerosis. Here the CDR3 DNA reads TGTGCCAGCAGTTACGCCGGCGGACTCTATGGCTACACCTTC. Its translation is CASSYAGGLYGYTF.